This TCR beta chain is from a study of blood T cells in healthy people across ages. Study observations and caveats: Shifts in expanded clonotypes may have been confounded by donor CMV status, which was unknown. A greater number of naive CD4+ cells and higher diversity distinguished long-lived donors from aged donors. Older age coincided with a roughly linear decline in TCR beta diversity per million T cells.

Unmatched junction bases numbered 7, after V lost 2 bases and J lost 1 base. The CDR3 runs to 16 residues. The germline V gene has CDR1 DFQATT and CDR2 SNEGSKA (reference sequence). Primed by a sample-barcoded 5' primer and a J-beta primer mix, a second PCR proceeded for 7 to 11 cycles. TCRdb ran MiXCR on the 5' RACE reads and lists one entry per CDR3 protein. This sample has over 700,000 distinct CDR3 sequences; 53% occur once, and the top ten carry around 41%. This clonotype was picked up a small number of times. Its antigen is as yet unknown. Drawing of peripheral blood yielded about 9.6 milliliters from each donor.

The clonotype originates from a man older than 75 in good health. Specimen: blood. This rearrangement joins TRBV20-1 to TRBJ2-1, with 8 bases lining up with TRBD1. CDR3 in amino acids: CSARHTGGSSYNEQFF. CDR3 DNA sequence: TGCAGTGCTAGACATACAGGGGGTTCTTCCTACAATGAGCAGTTCTTC.